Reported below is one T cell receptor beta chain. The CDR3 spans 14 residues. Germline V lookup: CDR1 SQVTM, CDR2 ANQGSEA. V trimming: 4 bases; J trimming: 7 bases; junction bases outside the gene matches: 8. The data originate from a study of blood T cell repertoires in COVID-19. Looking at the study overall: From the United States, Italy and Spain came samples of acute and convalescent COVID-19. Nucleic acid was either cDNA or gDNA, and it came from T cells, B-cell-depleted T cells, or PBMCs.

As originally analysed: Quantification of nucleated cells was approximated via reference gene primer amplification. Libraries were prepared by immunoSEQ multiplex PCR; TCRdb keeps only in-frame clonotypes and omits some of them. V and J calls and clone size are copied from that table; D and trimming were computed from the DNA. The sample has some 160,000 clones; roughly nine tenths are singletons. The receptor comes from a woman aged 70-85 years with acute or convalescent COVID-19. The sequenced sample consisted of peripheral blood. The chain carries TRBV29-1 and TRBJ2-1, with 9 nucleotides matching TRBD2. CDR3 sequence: CSVVLAGATNEQFF. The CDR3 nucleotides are TGCAGCGTTGTGTTAGCGGGAGCGACGAATGAGCAGTTCTTC.